These 20 T cell receptor beta chains were all obtained from the same sample, sequenced in a study of CD8 T cells in ankylosing spondylitis. The study's findings and limits: A motif in TCR beta, a set of eight highly homologous variants, appeared characteristic of ankylosing spondylitis blood.

These TCRs are of unknown antigen specificity. TCRdb reanalysed the 5' RACE reads using MiXCR and keeps one entry per CDR3 protein. The sample records around 890,000 distinct CDR3 sequences, approximately 12% being singletons. The specimen sequenced was blood, either unsorted or a sorted T cell fraction (not recorded which). All receptors come from a male donor with ankylosing spondylitis.

The chain joins TRBV20-1 to TRBJ1-5, with 8 positions matching TRBD1. The germline CDR1 and CDR2 sequences are DFQATT and SNEGSKA (reference sequence). V lost 6 bases, J lost 7 bases, and 11 bases stayed unmatched. This CDR3 comprises 14 residues. The CDR3 coding sequence is TGCAGTGCCTCTTGGACAGGGTTCGGCCAGCCCCAGCATTTT. Translation gives CSASWTGFGQPQHF.

This clonotype was seen only a few times. The chain employs TRBV7-8 and TRBJ1-6, with D tentatively TRBD1 (5 bases). Germline V gene sequence: CDR1 SGHVS, CDR2 FQNEAQ. CDR3 size: 16 residues. V was cut by 5 bases and J by 7 bases, with 18 bases left in between. The CDR3: CASSVVLRVTNSPLHF. CDR3 nucleotides: TGTGCCAGCAGCGTAGTACTCAGGGTGACCAATTCACCCCTCCACTTT.

This clonotype came up a few times. The genes are TRBV7-9 and TRBJ2-3; 7 bases fit TRBD1. Germline trimming cut 3 bases from V and 2 bases from J; bases unmatched to any gene: 8. The CDR3 is made up of 16 amino acids. Per the germline V gene, CDR1 is SEHNR and CDR2 is FQNEAQ (reference sequence). The DNA of the CDR3 is TGTGCCAGCAGCTTCCGTCCGACAGGGAACACAGATACGCAGTATTTT. Translating gives CASSFRPTGNTDTQYF.

The chain joins TRBV7-3 to TRBJ1-6, with no clear D. Trimming shortened V by 5 bases and J by 0 bases, and 17 bases separated the two germline ends. Germline CDR1 reads SGHTA; CDR2 reads FQGTGA. This CDR3 spans 18 amino acids. The CDR3: CASSAKGSGSSYNSPLHF. Here the CDR3 DNA reads TGTGCCAGCAGCGCTAAAGGGTCGGGTAGCTCCTATAATTCACCCCTCCACTTT. The variable domain in full, completed from reference TRBV7-3 and TRBJ1-6, reads GAGVSQTPSNKVTEKGKYVELRCDPISGHTALYWYRQSLGQGPEFLIYFQGTGAADDSGLPNDRFFAVRPEGSVSTLKIQRTERGDSAVYLCASSAKGSGSSYNSPLHFGNGTRLTVT.

This clonotype was counted ten times or more. V is TRBV15 and J is TRBJ2-5; 11 bases agree with TRBD2. CDR3 length: 17 residues. Trimming removed 0 bases from V and 5 bases from J; junction bases left unmatched: 8. Germline CDR1 reads LNHNV; CDR2 reads YYDKDF (reference sequence). CDR3 DNA sequence: TGTGCCACCAGCAGAGAGAGTAGCGGGAGGGCGGTGGAGACCCAGTACTTC. It codes for CATSRESSGRAVETQYF.

CDR3 in DNA: TGTGCCAGCAGCGTAGCTTTGGAAGGGACTGAAGCTTTCTTT. This sequence encodes CASSVALEGTEAFF. The chain joins TRBV9 to TRBJ1-1; the D is unclear. The ends were cut back, 0 bases at V and 5 bases at J, with 11 bases in the middle. From germline, CDR1 is SGDLS and CDR2 YYNGEE. The CDR3 runs to 14 residues.

This clonotype came up many times. J is TRBJ2-2 and V is TRBV11-2; a possible D gene is TRBD1 (6 bases). CDR3 length equals 15 residues. Germline V gene lookup returns CDR1 SGHAT and CDR2 FQNNGV. Trimming stripped 1 base from V and 10 bases from J, with 16 bases between. CDR3 amino acids: CASSLVPGVVTELFF. DNA for the CDR3: TGTGCCAGCAGCTTAGTACCAGGGGTGGTGACGGAGCTGTTTTTT.

The V call is TRBV20-1, the J call TRBJ2-3; D is uncertain. Germline V gives CDR1 DFQATT, CDR2 SNEGSKA (reference sequence). This CDR3 spans 12 amino acids. The DNA of the CDR3 is TGCAGCATTAAGGGCCCGTCGGATACGCAGTATTTT. Amino acids: CSIKGPSDTQYF.

The V gene is TRBV3-1, the J gene TRBJ2-1; D is perhaps TRBD2 (6 bases). Germline CDR1 and CDR2: LGHDT and YNNKEL (reference sequence). The CDR3 covers 14 residues. V was clipped by 4 bases and J by 1 base, with 8 bases between them. The chain's CDR3 is CASSPEGSYNEQFF. The CDR3 DNA is TGTGCCAGCAGCCCGGAGGGGTCCTACAATGAGCAGTTCTTC.

The chain is built from TRBV6-2 or TRBV6-3 and TRBJ1-2, with 8 bases fitting TRBD1. The V gene end was trimmed by 5 bases and the J gene end by 0 bases; junction bases not matched to a gene: 11. Germline loops: CDR1 MNHEY, CDR2 SVGEGT. The CDR3 runs 17 residues. The CDR3 DNA is TGTGCCAGCAGTCCCCGGACAGGGAACCGTCCTAACTATGGCTACACCTTC. It translates to CASSPRTGNRPNYGYTF.

This clonotype was observed a few times. The junction shows a germline mismatch at one end, possibly a read error. The chain employs TRBV7-7 and TRBJ2-5; 11 nucleotides line up with TRBD1. This CDR3 is 16 amino acids long. CDR1 is SSHAT, CDR2 FNYEAQ, per germline (reference sequence). DNA of the CDR3: TGTGCTAGCAGCTCCACCCGGGACAGGGGGCAAGAGACCCAGTACTTC. It translates to CASSSTRDRGQETQYF.

This clonotype was seen at least ten times. This chain links TRBV29-1 with TRBJ2-5; D is perhaps TRBD1 or TRBD2 (6 bases each). Trimming cost V 5 bases and J 5 bases, with 15 bases left between them. CDR1 and CDR2 from the germline V gene are SQVTM and ANQGSEA. CDR3 length equals 13 residues. This CDR3 is CSVSWGAGETQYF. The CDR3 DNA is TGCAGCGTTTCTTGGGGGGCCGGTGAGACCCAGTACTTC.

This clonotype came up a few times. This sequence joins TRBV29-1 and TRBJ1-5; D call uncertain. This CDR3 is 12 amino acids long. The germline V gene has CDR1 SQVTM and CDR2 ANQGSEA. Deletions cut 5 bases from V and 6 bases from J, with 11 bases between. The CDR3 loop reads CSVLSAGQPQHF. In DNA, the CDR3 is TGCAGCGTTCTATCCGCCGGTCAGCCCCAGCATTTT.

The rearrangement uses TRBV9 and TRBJ1-2; 7 bases line up with TRBD1. The CDR3 consists of 15 residues. The trim removed 0 bases at V and 3 bases at J, leaving 5 bases unmatched. Germline loops: CDR1 SGDLS, CDR2 YYNGEE. The CDR3 nucleotides are TGTGCCAGCAGCGTAGAGGGGGACAGAGACTATGGCTACACCTTC. Translated, it gives CASSVEGDRDYGYTF.

The chain uses TRBV7-2 and TRBJ1-1, with D hard to call. Germline V gene lookup returns CDR1 SGHTA and CDR2 FQGNSA. The CDR3 contains 15 residues. Deletions cut 3 bases from V and 1 base from J, with 12 bases between. The chain's CDR3 is CASSFSARTNTEAFF. The CDR3 region has the DNA TGTGCCAGCAGCTTTTCTGCCAGGACGAACACTGAAGCTTTCTTT.

This sequence joins TRBV18 and TRBJ2-7; TRBD2 agrees at 8 bases. The V segment lost 5 bases and the J segment 2 bases; nucleotides outside the gene matches: 8. The germline V gene encodes CDR1 KGHSH and CDR2 LQKENI. The CDR3 is 15 residues long. CDR3 nucleotides: TGTGCCAGCTCATCGACTAGCGAAATCGCCTACGAGCAGTACTTC. Translated, it gives CASSSTSEIAYEQYF.

The chain joins TRBV7-8 to TRBJ2-1; D remains ambiguous. Germline values: CDR1 SGHVS, CDR2 FQNEAQ. The V gene lost 1 base and the J gene lost 3 bases, with 13 bases spanning the gap. The CDR3 loop spans 16 amino acids. CDR3 bases: TGTGCCAGCAGCTTAGGAAGCTCCTCGTTCTACAATGAGCAGTTCTTC. Residues: CASSLGSSSFYNEQFF.

This chain uses TRBV4-2 with TRBJ2-2; the D gene is possibly TRBD2 (6 bases). With 0 bases removed from V and 4 bases from J, the gap between germline ends came to 15 bases. CDR3 length: 17 residues. Germline CDR1 reads LGHNA; CDR2 reads YNFKEQ. CDR3 sequence: CASSQDPMTSFTGELFF. CDR3 bases: TGTGCCAGCAGCCAAGACCCCATGACTAGTTTCACCGGGGAGCTGTTTTTT.

The rearrangement joins TRBV20-1 to TRBJ2-7, with TRBD1 identical over 8 bases. The V gene's germline CDR1 is DFQATT and CDR2 SNEGSKA (reference sequence). There are 13 residues in the CDR3. The junction had 7 bases not matched to a gene; V was cut back by 7 bases and J by 2 bases. CDR3 sequence: CSGRTGKPYEQYF. DNA for the CDR3: TGCAGTGGAAGGACAGGGAAACCCTACGAGCAGTACTTC.

This clonotype showed up many times. The chain is built from TRBV4-2 and TRBJ1-4; no reliable D call. CDR1 and CDR2 from the germline V gene are LGHNA and YNFKEQ. V lost 0 bases and J lost 6, with 17 bases in between. The CDR3 extends over 17 amino acids. The CDR3 reads CASSQDWRVGVDEKLFF. The CDR3 DNA is TGTGCCAGCAGCCAAGATTGGCGGGTTGGGGTGGATGAAAAACTGTTTTTT.